This T cell receptor beta chain was found in a study of cytomegalovirus exposure and HLA in healthy donors. Both 60 Vbeta primers and 13 Jbeta primers went into the PCR. The repertoire was sequenced with immunoSEQ multiplex PCR; TCRdb's copy has only in-frame clones and lacks some. The sample gives roughly 170,000 clones, less than 90% of which show up once; around 1% is in the top ten. To note about this clone: As yet, its antigen is unknown.

Study-wide results and caveats: In a later analysis, DRB1 alleles had the most associated TCRs; HLA-C alleles the fewest. Most TCR sequences were uncommon, yet certain public TCRs appeared in many donors. Most TCR beta V segments were productive about 90% or about 30% of the time in an earlier analysis.

V shed 3 bases, J shed 3 bases, and the junction held 1 base outside the gene matches. CDR3 size: 13 residues. From germline, CDR1 is SEHNR and CDR2 FQNEAQ (reference sequence). The specimen sequenced was PBMCs. The J gene is TRBJ2-5, the V gene TRBV7-9, with TRBD1 matching 7 bases. The clonotype originates from a man younger than 40 in good health and CMV-seronegative. The CDR3 here is CASSFTGEETQYF. DNA for the CDR3: TGTGCCAGCAGCTTCACAGGGGAAGAGACCCAGTACTTC.